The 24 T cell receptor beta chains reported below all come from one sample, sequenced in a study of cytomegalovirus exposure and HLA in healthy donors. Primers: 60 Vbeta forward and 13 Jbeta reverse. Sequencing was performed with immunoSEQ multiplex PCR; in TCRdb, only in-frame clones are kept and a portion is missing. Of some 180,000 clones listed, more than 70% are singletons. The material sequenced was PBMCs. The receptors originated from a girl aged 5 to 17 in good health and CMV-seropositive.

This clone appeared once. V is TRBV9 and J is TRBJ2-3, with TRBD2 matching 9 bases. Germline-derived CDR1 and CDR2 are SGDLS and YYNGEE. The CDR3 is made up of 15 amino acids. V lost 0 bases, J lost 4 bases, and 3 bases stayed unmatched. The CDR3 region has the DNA TGTGCCAGCAGCGTAGGAGCGGGAGGCGCAGATACGCAGTATTTT. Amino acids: CASSVGAGGADTQYF. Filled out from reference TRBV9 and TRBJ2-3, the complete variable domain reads DSGVTQTPKHLITATGQRVTLRCSPRSGDLSVYWYQQSLDQGLQFLIQYYNGEERAKGNILERFSAQQFPDLHSELNLSSLELGDSALYFCASSVGAGGADTQYFGPGTRLTVL.

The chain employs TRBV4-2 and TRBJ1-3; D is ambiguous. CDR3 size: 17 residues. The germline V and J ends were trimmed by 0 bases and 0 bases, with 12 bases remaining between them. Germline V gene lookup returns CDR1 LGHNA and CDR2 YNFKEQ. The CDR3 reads CASSQEPDTSSGNTIYF. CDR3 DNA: TGTGCCAGCAGCCAAGAACCCGACACGAGCTCTGGAAACACCATATATTTT.

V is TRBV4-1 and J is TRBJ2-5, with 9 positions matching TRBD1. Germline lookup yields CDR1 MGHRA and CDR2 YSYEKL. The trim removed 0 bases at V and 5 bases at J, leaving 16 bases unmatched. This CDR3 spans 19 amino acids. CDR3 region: CASSQDWTGVGRRTETQYF. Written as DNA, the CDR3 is TGCGCCAGCAGCCAAGATTGGACAGGGGTGGGTAGAAGGACCGAGACCCAGTACTTC.

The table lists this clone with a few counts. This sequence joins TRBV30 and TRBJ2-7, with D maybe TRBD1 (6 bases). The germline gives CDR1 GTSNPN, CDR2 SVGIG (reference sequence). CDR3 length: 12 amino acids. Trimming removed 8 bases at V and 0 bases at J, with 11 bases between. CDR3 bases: TGTGCCGGAACGGACAGCTCCTACGAGCAGTACTTC. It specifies CAGTDSSYEQYF. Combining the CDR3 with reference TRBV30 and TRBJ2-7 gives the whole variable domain SQTIHQWPATLVQPVGSPLSLECTVEGTSNPNLYWYRQAAGRGLQLLFYSVGIGQISSEVPQNLSASRPQDRQFILSSKKLLLSDSGFYLCAGTDSSYEQYFGPGTRLTVT.

Here the CDR3 DNA reads TGCGCCAGCAAGACTAGCGGGAGCTACAATGAGCAGTTCTTC. Translated: CASKTSGSYNEQFF. The chain is built from TRBV5-1 and TRBJ2-1; TRBD2 matches 12 bases. This CDR3 has 14 amino acids. Germline CDR1 and CDR2: SGHRS and YFSETQ. Trimming took 6 bases from V and 3 from J; bases not matched to a gene: 1.

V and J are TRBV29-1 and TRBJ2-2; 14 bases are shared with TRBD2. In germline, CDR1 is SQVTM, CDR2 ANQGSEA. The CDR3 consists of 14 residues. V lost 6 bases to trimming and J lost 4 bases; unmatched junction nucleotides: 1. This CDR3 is CSVGTSGSTGELFF. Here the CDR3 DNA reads TGCAGCGTAGGGACTAGCGGGAGCACCGGGGAGCTGTTTTTT.

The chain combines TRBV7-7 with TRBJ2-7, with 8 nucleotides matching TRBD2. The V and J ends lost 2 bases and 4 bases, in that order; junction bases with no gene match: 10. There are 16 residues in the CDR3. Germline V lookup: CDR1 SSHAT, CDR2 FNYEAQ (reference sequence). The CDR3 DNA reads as TGTGCCAGCAGCTTACGCGGAAGCGGGAGCGGGTACGAGCAGTACTTC. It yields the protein CASSLRGSGSGYEQYF.

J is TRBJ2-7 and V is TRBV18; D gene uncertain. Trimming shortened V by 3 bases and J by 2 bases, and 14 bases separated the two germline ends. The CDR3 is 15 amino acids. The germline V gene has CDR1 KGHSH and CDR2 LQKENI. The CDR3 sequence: CASSPEPRSPYEQYF. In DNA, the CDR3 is TGTGCCAGCTCACCCGAGCCCCGGAGCCCCTACGAGCAGTACTTC.

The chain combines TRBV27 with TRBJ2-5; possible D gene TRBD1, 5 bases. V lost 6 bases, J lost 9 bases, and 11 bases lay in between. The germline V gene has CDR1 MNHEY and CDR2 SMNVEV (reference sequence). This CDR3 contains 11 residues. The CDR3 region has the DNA TGTGCCAGCAGGTGGGGCGAGGCCCAGTACTTC. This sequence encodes CASRWGEAQYF.

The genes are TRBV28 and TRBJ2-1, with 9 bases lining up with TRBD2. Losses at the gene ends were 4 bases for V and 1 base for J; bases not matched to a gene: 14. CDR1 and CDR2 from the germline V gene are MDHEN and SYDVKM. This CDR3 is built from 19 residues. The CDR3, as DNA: TGTGCCAGCAGTTACCCCGGGACTAGCTCACGGAAATCCTACAATGAGCAGTTCTTC. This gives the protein CASSYPGTSSRKSYNEQFF.

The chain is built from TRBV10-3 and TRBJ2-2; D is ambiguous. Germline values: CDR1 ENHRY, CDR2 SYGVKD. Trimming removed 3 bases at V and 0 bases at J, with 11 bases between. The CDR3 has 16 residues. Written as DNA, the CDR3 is TGTGCCATCAGTGATTCAGGATCCGCGAACACCGGGGAGCTGTTTTTT. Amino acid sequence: CAISDSGSANTGELFF.

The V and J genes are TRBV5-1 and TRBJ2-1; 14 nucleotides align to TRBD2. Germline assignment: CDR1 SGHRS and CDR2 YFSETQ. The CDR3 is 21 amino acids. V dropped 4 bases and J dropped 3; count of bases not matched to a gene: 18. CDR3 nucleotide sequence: TGCGCCAGCAGCCCCCTAGGACTAGCGGGAGGCCTACCACAAGGCTACAATGAGCAGTTCTTC. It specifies CASSPLGLAGGLPQGYNEQFF.

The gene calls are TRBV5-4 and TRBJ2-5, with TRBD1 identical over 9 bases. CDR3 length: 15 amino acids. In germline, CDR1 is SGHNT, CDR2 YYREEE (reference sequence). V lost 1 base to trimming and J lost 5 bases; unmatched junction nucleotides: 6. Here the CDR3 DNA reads TGTGCCAGCAGCTTGTACAGGGGGCGAATCGAGACCCAGTACTTC. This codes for CASSLYRGRIETQYF.

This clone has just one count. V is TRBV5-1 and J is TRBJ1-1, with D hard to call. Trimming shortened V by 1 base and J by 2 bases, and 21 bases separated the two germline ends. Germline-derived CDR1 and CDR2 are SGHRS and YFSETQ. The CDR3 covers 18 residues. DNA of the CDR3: TGCGCCAGCAGCTTGAACGGCCGACCGGGTTTGGGTAACACTGAAGCTTTCTTT. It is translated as CASSLNGRPGLGNTEAFF. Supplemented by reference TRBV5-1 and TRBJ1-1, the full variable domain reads KAGVTQTPRYLIKTRGQQVTLSCSPISGHRSVSWYQQTPGQGLQFLFEYFSETQRNKGNFPGRFSGRQFSNSRSEMNVSTLELGDSALYLCASSLNGRPGLGNTEAFFGQGTRLTVV.

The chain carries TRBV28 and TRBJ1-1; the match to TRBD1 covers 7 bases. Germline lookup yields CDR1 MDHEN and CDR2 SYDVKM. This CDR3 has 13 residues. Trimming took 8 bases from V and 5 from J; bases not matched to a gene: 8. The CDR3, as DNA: TGTGCCAGCCTTGACAGGGCGAAAACTGAAGCTTTCTTT. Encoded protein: CASLDRAKTEAFF.

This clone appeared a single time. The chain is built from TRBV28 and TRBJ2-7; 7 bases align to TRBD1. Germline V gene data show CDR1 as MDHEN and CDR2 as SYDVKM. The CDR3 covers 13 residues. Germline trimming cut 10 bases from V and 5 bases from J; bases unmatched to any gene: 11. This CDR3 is CATTPRGSNEQYF. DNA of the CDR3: TGTGCCACCACACCCAGGGGGAGCAACGAGCAGTACTTC.

Here the CDR3 reads CASSPVAGVQETQYF. CDR3 DNA: TGTGCCAGCAGTCCGGTAGCGGGAGTTCAAGAGACCCAGTACTTC. The chain carries TRBV25-1 and TRBJ2-5, with 9 bases that match TRBD2. V was pared by 5 bases and J by 2 bases, with 6 bases of the junction left unmatched. Germline V gene lookup returns CDR1 MGHDK and CDR2 SYGVNS. CDR3 size: 15 residues.

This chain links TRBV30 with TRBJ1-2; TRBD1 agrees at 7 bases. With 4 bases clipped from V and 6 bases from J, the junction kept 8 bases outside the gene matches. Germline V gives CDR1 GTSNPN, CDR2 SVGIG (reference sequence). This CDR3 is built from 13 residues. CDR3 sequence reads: CAWNDRQGHGYTF. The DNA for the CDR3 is TGTGCCTGGAATGACAGACAGGGCCATGGCTACACCTTC.

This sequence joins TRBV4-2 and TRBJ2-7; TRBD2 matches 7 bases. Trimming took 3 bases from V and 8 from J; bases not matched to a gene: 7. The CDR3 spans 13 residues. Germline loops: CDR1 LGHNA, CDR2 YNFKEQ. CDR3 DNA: TGTGCCAGCAGCCAGGCTAGCGGCAGCCAGCAGTACTTC. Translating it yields CASSQASGSQQYF.

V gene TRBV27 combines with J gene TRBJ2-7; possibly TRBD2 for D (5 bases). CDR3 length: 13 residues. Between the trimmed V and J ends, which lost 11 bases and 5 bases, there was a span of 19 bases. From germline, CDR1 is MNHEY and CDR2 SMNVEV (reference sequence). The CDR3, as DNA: TGTGCCGTCCGGACGACGGGAATAGACGAGCAGTACTTC. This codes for CAVRTTGIDEQYF.

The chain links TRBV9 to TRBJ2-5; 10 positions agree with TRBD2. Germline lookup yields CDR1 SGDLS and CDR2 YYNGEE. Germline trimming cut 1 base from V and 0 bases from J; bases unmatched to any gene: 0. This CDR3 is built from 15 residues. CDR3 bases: TGTGCCAGCAGCGTAACTAGCGGGAACCAAGAGACCCAGTACTTC. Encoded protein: CASSVTSGNQETQYF.

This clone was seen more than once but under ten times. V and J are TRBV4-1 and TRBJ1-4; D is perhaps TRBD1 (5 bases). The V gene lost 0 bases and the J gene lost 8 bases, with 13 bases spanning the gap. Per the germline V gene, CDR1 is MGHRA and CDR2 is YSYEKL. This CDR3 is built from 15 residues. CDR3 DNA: TGCGCCAGCAGCCAAGAGGGGGGGTTTGGGGAAAAACTGTTTTTT. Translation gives CASSQEGGFGEKLFF.

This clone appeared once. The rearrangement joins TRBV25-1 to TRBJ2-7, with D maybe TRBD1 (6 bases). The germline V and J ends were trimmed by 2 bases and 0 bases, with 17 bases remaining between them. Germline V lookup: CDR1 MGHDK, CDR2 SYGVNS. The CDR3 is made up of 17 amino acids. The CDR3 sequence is CASSETGMPESSYEQYF. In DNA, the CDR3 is TGTGCCAGCAGTGAAACAGGGATGCCGGAGAGCTCCTACGAGCAGTACTTC.

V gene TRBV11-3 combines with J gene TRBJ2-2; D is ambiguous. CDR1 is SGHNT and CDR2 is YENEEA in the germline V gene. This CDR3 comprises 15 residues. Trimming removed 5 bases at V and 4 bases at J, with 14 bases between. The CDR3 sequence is CASSVTHSGTGELFF. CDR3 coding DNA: TGTGCCAGCAGCGTAACCCACTCTGGCACCGGGGAGCTGTTTTTT.